This T cell receptor beta chain was captured by sequencing in a study of shared clonotypes between healthy human individuals (dated by TCRdb to the early 2020s). Describing the broader study: The cohort comprised a couple of women and a few men aged 18 to 49 years. Per donor, three plates each were used for CD4 naive and CD4 memory, two for CD8 naive, and one for CD8 memory. Blood TCR repertoires of five healthy adults were deeply sequenced to estimate repertoire size and the extent of clonotype sharing between individuals. Different laboratories and diverse techniques were used to prepare libraries and sequence TCR repertoires, to increase sequencing depth and limit assay-specific biases. Between about 0.8 and 8.9 billion PBMCs per donor were obtained by leukapheresis.

The donors were healthy, HIV-negative adults with no recently reported acute infections or vaccinations. Every donor was a Caucasian adult residing in Nashville, Tennessee, USA. CD4+ T cells were enriched through magnetic negative selection, after which naive cells were positively selected on CD45RA and the remaining negative fraction served as the memory subset. Blood was collected by leukapheresis, and PBMCs were isolated by Ficoll-Histopaque density gradient centrifugation and then cryopreserved in liquid nitrogen vapor phase. Purity and quantity of every magnetically sorted T cell population were checked by analytical flow cytometry. Each sorted fraction had its genomic DNA isolated and then quantified by UV absorbance on a Nanodrop 2000c. Paper-wide results and their limitations: The small number of donors limited the genetic and exposure-history diversity represented. Rarefaction of sorted-subset datasets indicated incomplete sequencing despite the large sequencing depth. When a few donors were compared, the shared fraction of clonotypes was roughly 4.8% for naive CD4, roughly 3.4% for naive CD8, more than 2% for memory CD4, and roughly 0.43% for memory CD8. Only blood was sampled, and tissue TCR repertoires likely differ from those in blood. Pairwise subsampling indicated that sequencing depth was expected to affect the degree of clonotype sharing among donors. Compared with non-shared clonotypes, the clonotypes found in all four sorted-subset donors had higher generation probabilities. Naive subsets generally had larger estimated clonotype richness than memory subsets did.

Relative to germline, V is missing 3 bases and J is missing 1 base, with 7 bases of the junction outside any gene match. Per the germline V gene, SGDLS is the CDR1 and YYNGEE is the CDR2. The CDR3 covers 16 residues, taking in both the cysteine and the phenylalanine. The read is trimmed to its CDR3 DNA, 48 bases read in frame from base 1. As regards this clone: The antigen it binds to is not known. Qualities for individual bases were not recorded, and no much larger clone is one base off.

Using the deep immunoSEQ assay, multiplex PCR amplified TCR CDR3 regions from genomic DNA. Extracted genomic DNA from each cell subset was spread evenly across all wells of several immunoSEQ 96-well plates, with each plate serving as a replicate. For sorted subsets, about 200 ng genomic DNA, equal to some 28,000 T cell genomes, was loaded into each replicate PCR. Purified libraries were measured with a Qubit 3.0 fluorometer, size-checked on a Bioanalyzer 2100, and measured again with the KAPA Library Quantification kit. Every immunoSEQ 96-well plate was sequenced on a separate single-read 150-cycle Illumina NextSeq 550 flow cell. In the paper's pipeline: Because only junctional sequences without quality scores were contained in the immunoSEQ output, filtering matching that applied to full-length reads could not be performed. To assign V/J genes and CDR3, sequences were annotated using PyIR, a Python wrapper for IgBLAST v1.9, with IMGT germline references. Any read was removed if the V/J assignment was weak (E-value above 1e-6), the CDR3 was missing, or the read contained stop codons, out-of-frame junctions, or ambiguous translated residues. V3J clonotypes were defined by identical inferred V gene, J gene, and CDR3 amino acid sequence. The percentage overlap between two repertoires was calculated by dividing the number of shared unique clonotypes by the size of the smaller repertoire. Richness of each repertoire was evaluated using RTK rarefaction, the Chao1 estimator, and Recon v2.1 estimates of unobserved clonotypes. For all TCRbeta clonotypes obtained by the gDNA method from a handful of donors, generation probabilities were computed with OLGA. Entries here come from immuneACCESS through TCRdb and include only in-frame sequences with V and J called. Some clones fail to appear in such tables; in the studies checked, an unresolved V gene covers under half of the shortfall, and the cause of the remainder is unknown. Clonal size and the V and J genes are those of that table, whereas D and trimming came from the DNA. This sample gives more than 1.2 million clones in total; around 98.5% of them show up just once. The biggest ten clones account for approximately 0.4% of the sample.

The sequenced material came from naive CD4+ T cells sorted from blood. The cell subset or site label of this sample denotes: CD45RA+ positively selected. This receptor chain uses TRBV9 and TRBJ2-3, with 8 central nucleotides matching TRBD2. The sequence was collected from a man aged 25 to 45 in good health. The DNA reads as follows: TGTGCCAGCAGCGCCGTAAGCGGGAGAGGCACAGATACGCAGTATTTT. It translates to CASSAVSGRGTDTQYF.